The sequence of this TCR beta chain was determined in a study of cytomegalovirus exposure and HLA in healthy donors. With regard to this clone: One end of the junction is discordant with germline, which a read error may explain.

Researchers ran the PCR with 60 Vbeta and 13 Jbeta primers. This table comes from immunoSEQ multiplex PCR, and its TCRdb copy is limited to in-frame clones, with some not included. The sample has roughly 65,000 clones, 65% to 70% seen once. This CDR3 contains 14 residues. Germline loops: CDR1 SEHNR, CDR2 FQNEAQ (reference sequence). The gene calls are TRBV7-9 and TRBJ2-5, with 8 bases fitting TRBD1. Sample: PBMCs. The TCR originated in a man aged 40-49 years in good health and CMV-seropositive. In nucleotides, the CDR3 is TGTTCCAGCAGCTTTGGACAGGGTGGCGAGACCCAGTACTTC. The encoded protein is CSSSFGQGGETQYF.